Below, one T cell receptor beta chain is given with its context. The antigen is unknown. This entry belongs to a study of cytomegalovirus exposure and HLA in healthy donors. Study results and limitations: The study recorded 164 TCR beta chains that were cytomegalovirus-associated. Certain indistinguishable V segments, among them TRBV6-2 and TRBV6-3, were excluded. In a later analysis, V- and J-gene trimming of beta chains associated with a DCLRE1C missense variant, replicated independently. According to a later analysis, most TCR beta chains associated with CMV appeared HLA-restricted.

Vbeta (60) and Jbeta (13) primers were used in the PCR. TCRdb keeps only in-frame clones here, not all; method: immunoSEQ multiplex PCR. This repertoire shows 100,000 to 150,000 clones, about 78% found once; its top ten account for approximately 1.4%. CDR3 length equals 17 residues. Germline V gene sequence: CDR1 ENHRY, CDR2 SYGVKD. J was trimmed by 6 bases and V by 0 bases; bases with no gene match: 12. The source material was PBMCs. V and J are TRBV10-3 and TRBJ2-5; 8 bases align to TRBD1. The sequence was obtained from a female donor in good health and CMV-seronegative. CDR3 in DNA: TGTGCCATCAGTGAGTCAGTTGGGTCAGGGGGCCTGAAGACCCAGTACTTC. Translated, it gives CAISESVGSGGLKTQYF.